This entry lists 11 T cell receptor beta chains sequenced from one sample in a study of cytomegalovirus exposure and HLA in healthy donors. The PCR had 60 Vbeta and 13 Jbeta primers. Profiled with immunoSEQ multiplex PCR; TCRdb holds only in-frame clones, not every one. The sample holds about 110,000 clones, approximately 84% seen once. Sequenced: PBMCs. Receptor source: a man aged 40-50 years in good health and CMV-seronegative.

The V and J genes are TRBV27 and TRBJ2-2, with D possibly matching TRBD1 (5 bases). Trimming cost V 3 bases and J 7 bases, with 12 bases left between them. Germline V gives CDR1 MNHEY, CDR2 SMNVEV (reference sequence). The CDR3 spans 14 residues. CDR3 amino acids: CASSFVGLDGELFF. DNA of the CDR3: TGTGCCAGCAGTTTCGTGGGGCTCGACGGGGAGCTGTTTTTT.

The gene calls are TRBV28 and TRBJ1-6; 8 positions match TRBD1. The V segment lost 7 bases and the J segment 9 bases; nucleotides outside the gene matches: 8. Germline V CDR1 and CDR2: MDHEN, SYDVKM. This CDR3 has 14 residues. CDR3 region: CASIRQGTLSPLHF. CDR3 DNA: TGTGCCAGCATAAGACAGGGGACTCTTTCACCCCTCCACTTT.

The chain recombines TRBV11-2 with TRBJ1-1; unclear D gene. With 5 bases removed from V and 7 bases from J, the gap between germline ends came to 23 bases. The germline V gene has CDR1 SGHAT and CDR2 FQNNGV. The CDR3 contains 16 residues. The CDR3 DNA follows: TGTGCCAGCAGCCCCCTTACACTCCGAGCCGGGGTTGAAGCTTTCTTT. Translating gives CASSPLTLRAGVEAFF.

V is TRBV2 and J is TRBJ1-2, with a tentative D call TRBD1 (5 bases). Looked up from germline, CDR1 is SNHLY and CDR2 is FYNNEI. The V gene lost 4 bases and the J gene lost 12 bases, with 12 bases spanning the gap. This CDR3 contains 11 residues. The CDR3 nucleotides are TGTGCCAGCAGTGCGGGGGGAACGGACACCTTC. Translation gives CASSAGGTDTF.

The chain employs TRBV19 and TRBJ1-1; D call uncertain. Germline CDR1 LNHDA, CDR2 SQIVND (reference sequence). V lost 4 bases to trimming and J lost 1 base, with 13 bases between them. The CDR3 extends over 15 amino acids. Here the CDR3 reads CASSNLGGPNTEAFF. The DNA of the CDR3 is TGTGCCAGTAGTAACCTGGGAGGGCCGAACACTGAAGCTTTCTTT.

The rearrangement uses TRBV5-1 and TRBJ2-7, with 10 bases aligning to TRBD2. Germline lookup yields CDR1 SGHRS and CDR2 YFSETQ. With 5 bases clipped from V and 2 bases from J, the junction kept 4 bases outside the gene matches. This CDR3 comprises 14 residues. CDR3 in DNA: TGCGCCAGCAGAAGCGGGGGGGAAGCCTACGAGCAGTACTTC. Translated: CASRSGGEAYEQYF.

This chain uses TRBV14 with TRBJ2-1; possibly TRBD1 for D (6 bases). Germline CDR1 is SGHDN and CDR2 is FVKESK. The CDR3 runs 17 residues. V was clipped by 4 bases and J by 4 bases, with 20 bases between them. The CDR3 sequence: CASSLPTLGTRYNEQFF. The CDR3 DNA reads as TGTGCCAGCAGCCTCCCCACCCTAGGGACAAGATACAATGAGCAGTTCTTC.

The chain employs TRBV28 and TRBJ2-2, with D possibly being TRBD1 (6 bases). The CDR3 spans 16 residues. The V end lost 3 bases, the J end lost 2 bases, and 13 bases lay between the germline ends. CDR1 and CDR2 from the germline V gene are MDHEN and SYDVKM. CDR3 residues: CASSFTGKGNTGELFF. In DNA form, the CDR3 reads TGTGCCAGCAGTTTTACAGGGAAGGGAAACACCGGGGAGCTGTTTTTT.

The chain couples TRBV7-9 to TRBJ1-2; unclear D gene. Trimming left V 5 bases short and J 5 bases short, with 15 bases between. The CDR3 spans 14 residues. The germline CDR1 and CDR2 sequences are SEHNR and FQNEAQ (reference sequence). The CDR3 region is CASSPGSAAYGYTF. As DNA, the CDR3 is TGTGCCAGCAGCCCCGGGTCGGCGGCTTATGGCTACACCTTC.

The V and J genes are TRBV15 and TRBJ1-2, with 7 bases that match TRBD1. Trimming took 2 bases from V and 0 from J; bases not matched to a gene: 6. Looked up from germline, CDR1 is LNHNV and CDR2 is YYDKDF (reference sequence). The CDR3 runs to 16 residues. CDR3 bases: TGTGCCACCAGCAGAACTCGGGACAGCCCTAACTATGGCTACACCTTC. Its protein product is CATSRTRDSPNYGYTF. The entire variable domain, with the rest obtained from reference TRBV15 and TRBJ1-2, is as follows: DAMVIQNPRYQVTQFGKPVTLSCSQTLNHNVMYWYQQKSSQAPKLLFHYYDKDFNNEADTPDNFQSRRPNTSFCFLDIRSPGLGDTAMYLCATSRTRDSPNYGYTFGSGTRLTVV.

This chain joins TRBV6-7 and TRBJ1-3; 9 bases match TRBD1. TRBV6-7 counts as an open reading frame of uncertain function. With V trimmed by 2 bases and J by 4 bases, 3 bases remained unmatched. CDR3 length: 15 residues. The chain's CDR3 is CASSYGTGKGNTIYF. Here the CDR3 DNA reads TGTGCCAGCAGTTACGGGACAGGGAAGGGAAACACCATATATTTT.